This passage covers 10 T cell receptor beta chains from one sample sequenced in a study of regulatory T cells in long-lasting Graves disease. iRepertoire HTBI primers and Arm-PCR of CDR3 regions built TCR beta libraries. TCRdb re-called the multiplex PCR reads with MiXCR, one entry per CDR3 protein. The table lists 400,000 to 500,000 distinct CDR3 sequences, less than 15% of them singletons. The time point: newly diagnosed GD, antithyroid drugs for less than 3 months. PBMC-extracted RNA yielded the TCR library. In addition, the sample was reused for a study of T cells in Graves' hyperthyroidism and ophthalmopathy.

Specimen: peripheral blood mononuclear cells (PBMCs), collected at new diagnosis, from a patient treated with antithyroid drugs. All receptors come from a woman in her 50s with Graves disease.

The V and J genes are TRBV7-3 and TRBJ2-3; no firm D call. In germline, CDR1 is SGHTA, CDR2 FQGTGA. The CDR3 has 13 amino acids. V shed 4 bases and J shed 4 bases, with 9 bases lying between them. The CDR3 here is CASSSDRSDTQYF. The CDR3 region has the DNA TGTGCCAGCAGCTCCGACCGATCAGATACGCAGTATTTT.

To note about this clonotype: A much larger clone sits a single nucleotide away, making a read error possible. The genes are TRBV4-1 and TRBJ1-1; 8 bases line up with TRBD1. This CDR3 has 15 amino acids. The germline V gene has CDR1 MGHRA and CDR2 YSYEKL. Trimming took 3 bases from V and 4 from J; bases not matched to a gene: 7. CDR3: CASSHPDREGTEAFF. The CDR3, as DNA: TGCGCCAGCAGCCACCCGGACAGGGAGGGCACTGAAGCTTTCTTT.

In this sample, this clonotype turned up many times. The DNA of the CDR3 is TGTGCCAGCAGCGAACACAGCTCATCCTACGAGCAGTACTTC. This encodes CASSEHSSSYEQYF. This chain joins TRBV11-3 and TRBJ2-7; D is uncertain. Germline CDR1 reads SGHNT; CDR2 reads YENEEA. The CDR3 extends over 14 amino acids. With 5 bases removed from V and 1 base from J, the gap between germline ends came to 12 bases.

At least ten counts were recorded for this clonotype. This sequence joins TRBV7-3 and TRBJ1-1; a possible D gene is TRBD1 (5 bases). The V gene's germline CDR1 is SGHTA and CDR2 FQGTGA. This CDR3 region has 13 residues. With 5 bases removed from V and 0 bases from J, the gap between germline ends came to 7 bases. The CDR3 coding sequence is TGTGCCAGCAGCAGACAGCTGAACACTGAAGCTTTCTTT. This encodes CASSRQLNTEAFF.

This chain's CDR3 is CASSQEGTTGELFF. CDR3 in DNA: TGTGCCAGCAGCCAAGAAGGGACAACCGGGGAGCTGTTTTTT. The chain has TRBV3-1 and TRBJ2-2, with D possibly being TRBD1 (6 bases). Trimming shortened V by 0 bases and J by 5 bases, and 7 bases separated the two germline ends. The CDR3 runs to 14 residues. The germline CDR1 and CDR2 sequences are LGHDT and YNNKEL (reference sequence).

This clonotype has a count of ten or more. The chain combines TRBV5-1 with TRBJ2-7; D ambiguous. This CDR3 is built from 15 residues. Trimming shortened V by 0 bases and J by 0 bases, and 10 bases separated the two germline ends. Germline V gene lookup returns CDR1 SGHRS and CDR2 YFSETQ. The CDR3 loop is CASSLEAVHSYEQYF. In nucleotides, the CDR3 is TGCGCCAGCAGCTTGGAGGCAGTCCACTCCTACGAGCAGTACTTC.

At least ten counts were recorded for this clonotype. The junction departs from germline at one end; a sequencing error may be responsible. The chain employs TRBV2 and TRBJ1-4; 8 positions agree with TRBD1. There are 14 residues in the CDR3. CDR1 is SNHLY and CDR2 is FYNNEI in the germline V gene. The CDR3 DNA follows: TGTGCCAGCAATGAAGGAGACAGGGGTGAAAAACTGTTTTTT. This gives the protein CASNEGDRGEKLFF.

This chain connects TRBV6-5 to TRBJ2-7; D is perhaps TRBD1 or TRBD2 (5 bases each). The CDR3 is 17 amino acids. V lost 2 bases and J 1 base, leaving 18 bases between the germline ends. Germline-derived CDR1 and CDR2 are MNHEY and SVGAGI. The CDR3 here is CASSYGRIPGPSYEQYF. The CDR3 DNA is TGTGCCAGCAGTTACGGACGAATACCGGGACCGTCCTACGAGCAGTACTTC.

This clonotype was found many times. The J gene is TRBJ2-7, the V gene TRBV28; 7 nucleotides align to TRBD1. Trimming cost V 4 bases and J 3 bases; bases outside gene matches: 12. CDR3 length equals 16 residues. Per germline, CDR1 MDHEN and CDR2 SYDVKM. The CDR3 region has the DNA TGTGCCAGCAGTTCGCCTATCAAAGACAGGGTCTACGAGCAGTACTTC. Translated: CASSSPIKDRVYEQYF.

In its sample, this clonotype was seen many times. The chain carries TRBV12-3 or TRBV12-4 and TRBJ2-2; 10 nucleotides align to TRBD2. V was clipped by 6 bases and J by 6 bases; unmatched bases: 10. The CDR3 runs to 16 residues. The chain's CDR3 is CASSPLAGVSPGELFF. CDR3 coding DNA: TGTGCCAGCAGCCCCCTAGCGGGAGTGTCCCCCGGGGAGCTGTTTTTT.